Below, one TCR beta chain is given with its context. The target antigen is unknown. Germline lookup yields CDR1 SEHNR and CDR2 FQNEAQ (reference sequence). V lost 4 bases, J lost 8 bases, and 10 bases stayed unmatched. This CDR3 spans 15 amino acids. Each and every patient relapsed after autologous stem cell transplantation, and patients got differing brentuximab vedotin exposure. The data were taken from a study of PD-1 blockade in classical Hodgkin lymphoma. Study-level findings and limits: The causes of the repertoire differences, possibly disease activity or prior therapy, remain undefined.

TCRdb keeps only in-frame clones here, not all; method: immunoSEQ multiplex PCR. The sample records 55,000 to 80,000 clones, 88% being singletons. This TCR came from a human donor with classical Hodgkin lymphoma. The input for sequencing was peripheral blood mononuclear cells (PBMCs), taken at baseline. The genes are TRBV7-9 and TRBJ1-2; 10 bases are a match to TRBD1. The CDR3 DNA is TGTGCCAGCAGCTGGACTGGGACAGGGGTTAACGGCTACACCTTC. Translation gives CASSWTGTGVNGYTF.